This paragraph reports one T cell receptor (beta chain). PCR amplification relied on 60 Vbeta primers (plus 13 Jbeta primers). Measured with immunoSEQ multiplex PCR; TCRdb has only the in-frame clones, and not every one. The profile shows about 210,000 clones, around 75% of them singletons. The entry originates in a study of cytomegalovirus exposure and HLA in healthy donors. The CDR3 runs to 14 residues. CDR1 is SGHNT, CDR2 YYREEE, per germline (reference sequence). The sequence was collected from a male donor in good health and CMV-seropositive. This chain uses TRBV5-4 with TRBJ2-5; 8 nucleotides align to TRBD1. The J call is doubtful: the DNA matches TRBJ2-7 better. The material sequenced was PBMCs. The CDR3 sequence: CASSGRTGSNEQYF. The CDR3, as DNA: TGTGCCAGCAGCGGGCGGACAGGGAGTAACGAGCAGTACTTC.